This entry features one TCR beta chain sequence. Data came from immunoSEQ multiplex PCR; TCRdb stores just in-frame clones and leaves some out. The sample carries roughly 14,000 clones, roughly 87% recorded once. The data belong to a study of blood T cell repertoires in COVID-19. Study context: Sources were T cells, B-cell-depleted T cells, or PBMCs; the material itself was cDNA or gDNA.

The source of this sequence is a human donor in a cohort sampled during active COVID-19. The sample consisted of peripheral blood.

The CDR3 bases are TGCAGCGTTGCGCAGGGGGTTGATCAGCCCCAGCATTTT. It yields the protein CSVAQGVDQPQHF. The chain links TRBV29-1 to TRBJ1-5; 7 positions agree with TRBD1. V trimming: 4 bases; J trimming: 5 bases; junction bases outside the gene matches: 5. This CDR3 region has 13 residues. The germline gives CDR1 SQVTM, CDR2 ANQGSEA.